A single sample is the source of the 32 T cell receptor beta chains below, sequenced in a study of sequential checkpoint blockade in melanoma. Here immunoSEQ multiplex PCR was the method, and the copy in TCRdb shows in-frame clones only, minus some. The table lists approximately 6,000 clones, 26% of them singletons, with about 8.9% in the top ten. As for treatment: randomized to nivolumab then ipilimumab (arm A) or the reverse (arm B). Sequencing used tumor tissue (inferred from file names), obtained from a patient given nivolumab and ipilimumab in sequence. These receptors all stem from a human donor with melanoma.

V usage is TRBV29-1 and J usage is TRBJ2-7; D perhaps matches TRBD1 (5 bases). V was cut by 5 bases and J by 2 bases, with 13 bases left in between. The germline gives CDR1 SQVTM, CDR2 ANQGSEA. CDR3 length equals 13 residues. The CDR3 protein is CSVQSGSPYEQYF. As DNA, the CDR3 is TGCAGCGTTCAGTCAGGGTCCCCCTACGAGCAGTACTTC.

Relative to its sample, this clone is medium-sized (0.01 to 0.1%). V is TRBV6-8 and J is TRBJ2-1; 12 nucleotides match TRBD2. Germline trimming cut 5 bases from V and 6 bases from J; bases unmatched to any gene: 5. Germline V gene data show CDR1 as MNHGY and CDR2 as SAAAGT. The CDR3 extends over 15 amino acids. The CDR3: CASSERTSGINEQFF. The CDR3 DNA reads as TGTGCCAGCAGTGAGAGGACTAGCGGGATCAATGAGCAGTTCTTC.

This clone appeared once. The chain couples TRBV29-1 to TRBJ2-7, with no clear D. CDR3 length: 12 amino acids. The germline V gene has CDR1 SQVTM and CDR2 ANQGSEA. Trimming removed 4 bases at V and 0 bases at J, with 7 bases between. CDR3 nucleotide sequence: TGCAGCGTTGGTACGAGCTCCTACGAGCAGTACTTC. Protein product: CSVGTSSYEQYF.

This clone was detected only a few times. The CDR3 nucleotides are TGTGCCAGCAGTCCCCTTTCTAGCGGGAGTAAGAATAAGCAGTTCTTC. Translated, it gives CASSPLSSGSKNKQFF. This rearrangement joins TRBV6-8 to TRBJ2-1; TRBD2 agrees at 10 bases. The CDR3 is 16 amino acids. Per the germline V gene, CDR1 is MNHGY and CDR2 is SAAAGT. J lost 11 bases, V lost 5 bases, and 15 bases had no gene match.

There are a few counts of this clone. CDR3 protein: CAGGTGLSSGNTIYF. Written as DNA, the CDR3 is TGTGCAGGGGGGACAGGGCTGTCCTCTGGAAACACCATATATTTT. This chain connects TRBV30 to TRBJ1-3, with TRBD1 matching 9 bases. This CDR3 is built from 15 residues. Looked up from germline, CDR1 is GTSNPN and CDR2 is SVGIG (reference sequence).

This clone has ten or more counts. The chain carries TRBV6-8 and TRBJ2-1, with D perhaps matching TRBD2 (6 bases). Trimming took 6 bases from V and 7 from J, leaving 22 bases between them. CDR1 MNHGY and CDR2 SAAAGT come from the germline V gene. The CDR3 is made up of 16 amino acids. The CDR3 reads CASSRDGGLQFNEQFF. The DNA for the CDR3 is TGTGCCAGCAGCCGGGACGGGGGATTACAATTTAATGAGCAGTTCTTC.

The genes are TRBV11-3 and TRBJ2-3, with 9 nucleotides matching TRBD2. V lost 5 bases, J lost 0 bases, and 6 bases stayed unmatched. The CDR3 totals 16 residues. Germline assignment: CDR1 SGHNT and CDR2 YENEEA. The CDR3 here is CASSLWTSVSTDTQYF. The DNA for the CDR3 is TGTGCCAGCAGCCTCTGGACTAGCGTCAGCACAGATACGCAGTATTTT.

This clone was detected only a few times. The V call is TRBV11-3, the J call TRBJ2-1; 8 bases agree with TRBD1. The CDR3 loop spans 17 amino acids. The V segment lost 1 base and the J segment 2 bases; nucleotides outside the gene matches: 7. CDR1 and CDR2 from the germline V gene are SGHNT and YENEEA. CDR3 sequence: CASSLGLTGAPYNEQFF. CDR3 nucleotide sequence: TGTGCCAGCAGCTTAGGTTTGACAGGGGCCCCCTACAATGAGCAGTTCTTC. The full variable domain, rest sourced from reference TRBV11-3 and TRBJ2-1, is EAGVVQSPRYKIIEKKQPVAFWCNPISGHNTLYWYLQNLGQGPELLIRYENEEAVDDSQLPKDRFSAERLKGVDSTLKIQPAELGDSAVYLCASSLGLTGAPYNEQFFGPGTRLTVL.

The rearrangement uses TRBV6-8 and TRBJ2-5; D is perhaps TRBD1 or TRBD2 (6 bases each). Germline V gives CDR1 MNHGY, CDR2 SAAAGT. The CDR3 consists of 12 residues. V lost 6 bases to trimming and J lost 5 bases, with 10 bases between them. As DNA, the CDR3 is TGTGCCAGCAGGAGGGGGGAGGAGACCCAGTACTTC. Its protein is CASRRGEETQYF.

The chain joins TRBV5-1 to TRBJ2-6; tentative D call: TRBD1 (5 bases). Germline values: CDR1 SGHRS, CDR2 YFSETQ. Trimming removed 3 bases from V and 0 bases from J, with 10 bases in between. CDR3 size: 16 residues. Here the CDR3 DNA reads TGCGCCAGCAGCTACCTGACAGACTCTGGGGCCAACGTCCTGACTTTC. This gives the protein CASSYLTDSGANVLTF. Together with reference TRBV5-1 and TRBJ2-6, the CDR3 gives the full variable domain: KAGVTQTPRYLIKTRGQQVTLSCSPISGHRSVSWYQQTPGQGLQFLFEYFSETQRNKGNFPGRFSGRQFSNSRSEMNVSTLELGDSALYLCASSYLTDSGANVLTFGAGSRLTVL.

This CDR3 reads CASSILTGGSGELFF. DNA of the CDR3: TGTGCCAGTAGTATTCTCACGGGGGGGTCCGGGGAGCTGTTTTTT. The V gene is TRBV19, the J gene TRBJ2-2; 8 bases agree with TRBD2. V lost 3 bases to trimming and J lost 6 bases; unmatched junction nucleotides: 6. The CDR3 has 15 amino acids. Per the germline V gene, CDR1 is LNHDA and CDR2 is SQIVND (reference sequence).

This clone was seen a few times. This rearrangement joins TRBV9 to TRBJ2-3; 8 bases line up with TRBD1. The V gene's germline CDR1 is SGDLS and CDR2 YYNGEE. Trimming at V came to 4 bases and at J to 5 bases, leaving 6 bases not matched to a gene. The CDR3 is 14 amino acids. CDR3 coding DNA: TGTGCCAGCAGCACCTCAGGGGGCGAAGATACGCAGTATTTT. It codes for CASSTSGGEDTQYF. The full variable domain, its missing parts supplied by reference TRBV9 and TRBJ2-3, is DSGVTQTPKHLITATGQRVTLRCSPRSGDLSVYWYQQSLDQGLQFLIQYYNGEERAKGNILERFSAQQFPDLHSELNLSSLELGDSALYFCASSTSGGEDTQYFGPGTRLTVL.

Only a few counts were recorded for this clone. V and J are TRBV9 and TRBJ2-1; D not resolved. CDR1 and CDR2 (germline): SGDLS, YYNGEE. The CDR3 has 15 residues. Between the trimmed V and J ends, which lost 2 bases and 2 bases, there was a span of 11 bases. CDR3 sequence reads: CASSVAGVAYNEQFF. CDR3 nucleotide sequence: TGTGCCAGCAGCGTCGCCGGTGTGGCCTACAATGAGCAGTTCTTC.

The V gene is TRBV4-1, the J gene TRBJ2-3; D is unclear. V was trimmed by 6 bases and J by 2 bases, leaving 9 bases between them. The CDR3 is 13 residues long. The germline V gene has CDR1 MGHRA and CDR2 YSYEKL. CDR3 sequence: CASRGGTTDTQYF. The CDR3 DNA sequence: TGCGCCAGCAGGGGCGGAACCACAGATACGCAGTATTTT.

This clone was recorded once. The chain combines TRBV18 with TRBJ2-5; TRBD2 matches at 9 bases. This CDR3 has 16 residues. CDR1 is KGHSH, CDR2 LQKENI, per germline. The J segment lost 0 bases and the V segment lost 2 bases, leaving 4 bases of the junction unmatched. The CDR3 DNA follows: TGTGCCAGCTCACCATTCGGGACTAGCAACCAAGAGACCCAGTACTTC. Translated: CASSPFGTSNQETQYF.

The table lists this clone with a few counts. In DNA, the CDR3 is TGTGCCAGCAGCCCAGGCTTGACCAAAAACATTCAGTACTTC. It codes for CASSPGLTKNIQYF. The chain recombines TRBV9 with TRBJ2-4; no definite D call. Germline V gene lookup returns CDR1 SGDLS and CDR2 YYNGEE. This CDR3 region has 14 residues. Between the trimmed V and J ends, which lost 4 bases and 2 bases, there was a span of 10 bases.

CDR3 amino acids: CASSEILSASQYF. CDR3 DNA sequence: TGCGCCAGCAGTGAGATCCTATCGGCTTCTCAGTACTTC. The rearrangement joins TRBV10-2 to TRBJ2-4; D gene ambiguous. In germline, CDR1 is WSHSY, CDR2 SAAADI. The CDR3 spans 13 residues. Deletions cut 2 bases from V and 12 bases from J, with 14 bases between.

This clone was counted between two and nine times. The genes are TRBV6-8 and TRBJ2-1, with 8 bases fitting TRBD2. This CDR3 comprises 15 residues. Trimming took 2 bases from V and 4 from J; bases not matched to a gene: 4. Germline V CDR1 and CDR2: MNHGY, SAAAGT. CDR3 in amino acids: CASSYGASGYNEQFF. The CDR3 DNA follows: TGTGCCAGCAGTTACGGAGCTAGCGGGTACAATGAGCAGTTCTTC.

Within the sample, this clone is medium-sized. The CDR3 here is CASRPGLAGVDTQYF. CDR3 bases: TGTGCCAGCAGGCCGGGACTAGCGGGAGTGGATACGCAGTATTTT. The chain uses TRBV6-8 and TRBJ2-3; 14 bases match TRBD2. Germline trimming cut 6 bases from V and 6 bases from J; bases unmatched to any gene: 5. CDR1 and CDR2 (germline): MNHGY, SAAAGT. This CDR3 spans 15 amino acids.

Ten or more counts support this clone. This chain joins TRBV11-3 and TRBJ1-1; D is undetermined. V lost 3 bases and J lost 1, with 12 bases in between. This CDR3 comprises 15 residues. The germline V gene encodes CDR1 SGHNT and CDR2 YENEEA. The CDR3 loop reads CASSFFGRTNTEAFF. CDR3 DNA: TGTGCCAGCAGCTTCTTCGGGAGGACGAACACTGAAGCTTTCTTT. Full variable domain (remainder filled in from reference TRBV11-3 and TRBJ1-1): EAGVVQSPRYKIIEKKQPVAFWCNPISGHNTLYWYLQNLGQGPELLIRYENEEAVDDSQLPKDRFSAERLKGVDSTLKIQPAELGDSAVYLCASSFFGRTNTEAFFGQGTRLTVV.

The rearrangement links TRBV9 to TRBJ2-3; TRBD2 agrees at 11 bases. The CDR3 has 16 amino acids. The trim removed 3 bases at V and 3 bases at J, leaving 6 bases unmatched. The germline V gene has CDR1 SGDLS and CDR2 YYNGEE. Here the CDR3 DNA reads TGTGCCAGCAGCGGATTAGCGGGAGGGCCGACAGATACGCAGTATTTT. It yields the protein CASSGLAGGPTDTQYF.

This clone is classed as medium-sized (0.01 to 0.1%). The chain joins TRBV6-8 to TRBJ1-5; no clear D gene. Trimming left V 3 bases short and J 7 bases short, with 10 bases between. In germline, CDR1 is MNHGY, CDR2 SAAAGT. This CDR3 is built from 13 residues. CDR3 loop: CASSYRPPQPQHF. Written as DNA, the CDR3 is TGTGCCAGCAGTTATCGGCCTCCGCAGCCCCAGCATTTT.

This clone showed up just a few times. The J gene is TRBJ2-3, the V gene TRBV6-8, with 11 bases lining up with TRBD2. The V and J ends lost 5 bases and 5 bases, in that order; junction bases with no gene match: 6. The CDR3 has 15 amino acids. Per germline, CDR1 MNHGY and CDR2 SAAAGT. CDR3 sequence: CASSRLAGSGDTQYF. The DNA for the CDR3 is TGTGCCAGCAGTCGACTAGCGGGGTCCGGAGATACGCAGTATTTT.

The sample holds a few counts of this clone. V gene TRBV28 combines with J gene TRBJ1-1, with D perhaps matching TRBD1 (6 bases). CDR1 and CDR2 (germline): MDHEN, SYDVKM. V was pared by 1 base and J by 0 bases, with 15 bases between. This CDR3 region has 17 residues. The DNA for the CDR3 is TGTGCCAGCAGTTTATTGAGCCCAGGGGAGGTGAACACTGAAGCTTTCTTT. Protein: CASSLLSPGEVNTEAFF. Based on the CDR3 plus reference TRBV28 and TRBJ1-1, the full variable domain is DVKVTQSSRYLVKRTGEKVFLECVQDMDHENMFWYRQDPGLGLRLIYFSYDVKMKEKGDIPEGYSVSREKKERFSLILESASTNQTSMYLCASSLLSPGEVNTEAFFGQGTRLTVV.

The J gene is TRBJ2-7, the V gene TRBV11-3, with 7 bases matching TRBD2. CDR3 length: 14 residues. Germline lookup yields CDR1 SGHNT and CDR2 YENEEA. V was pared by 5 bases and J by 11 bases, with 15 bases of the junction left unmatched. The CDR3 sequence is CASSLPLAAQTKYF. The CDR3 DNA follows: TGTGCCAGCAGCCTGCCTCTAGCGGCCCAAACAAAGTACTTC. Drawing the rest from reference TRBV11-3 and TRBJ2-7, the complete variable domain is EAGVVQSPRYKIIEKKQPVAFWCNPISGHNTLYWYLQNLGQGPELLIRYENEEAVDDSQLPKDRFSAERLKGVDSTLKIQPAELGDSAVYLCASSLPLAAQTKYFGPGTRLTVT.

This rearrangement joins TRBV19 to TRBJ1-5; the match to TRBD1 covers 7 bases. J lost 3 bases, V lost 3 bases, and 5 bases had no gene match. Germline lookup yields CDR1 LNHDA and CDR2 SQIVND (reference sequence). This CDR3 has 15 amino acids. CDR3 amino acids: CASSMGQIINQPQHF. The CDR3 DNA sequence: TGTGCCAGTAGTATGGGACAGATAATCAATCAGCCCCAGCATTTT.

The J gene is TRBJ2-1, the V gene TRBV6-8; TRBD2 matches at 13 bases. In germline, CDR1 is MNHGY, CDR2 SAAAGT. This CDR3 has 15 amino acids. The ends lost 8 bases at V and 10 bases at J; junction bases unmatched: 11. CDR3 nucleotide sequence: TGTGCCAGCCAACTAGCGGGAGGGTCTATCAAAGAGCAGTTCTTC. The encoded protein is CASQLAGGSIKEQFF.

In its sample, this clone was seen many times. The rearrangement joins TRBV11-3 to TRBJ1-3; no definite D call. CDR3 length equals 14 residues. V lost 6 bases to trimming and J lost 0 bases, with 9 bases between them. Germline V gene lookup returns CDR1 SGHNT and CDR2 YENEEA. In nucleotides, the CDR3 is TGTGCCAGCAGGACGTACAGCTCTGGAAACACCATATATTTT. Protein: CASRTYSSGNTIYF.

Only a few counts were recorded for this clone. This chain connects TRBV15 to TRBJ1-5; the D is unclear. V was pared by 5 bases and J by 0 bases, with 11 bases between. The CDR3 runs to 15 residues. Germline-derived CDR1 and CDR2 are LNHNV and YYDKDF (reference sequence). CDR3 DNA sequence: TGTGCCACCAGCTTGTTGACATATAGCAATCAGCCCCAGCATTTT. Translation gives CATSLLTYSNQPQHF.

This clone was counted only a few times. This chain uses TRBV6-8 with TRBJ1-3, with TRBD1 matching 9 bases. There are 18 residues in the CDR3. J gave up 9 bases and V 5 bases, and 20 bases lay outside the gene matches. CDR1 is MNHGY and CDR2 is SAAAGT in the germline V gene. CDR3 residues: CASSERDGTGIIFSTIYF. The CDR3 bases are TGTGCCAGCAGTGAGCGAGACGGGACAGGGATAATATTTTCCACCATATATTTT.

This clone was recorded many times. The chain links TRBV11-3 to TRBJ2-7; D is possibly TRBD2 (6 bases). This CDR3 has 17 amino acids. Trimming pared 5 bases from V and 1 base from J, leaving 21 bases between. Germline V gene lookup returns CDR1 SGHNT and CDR2 YENEEA. CDR3 loop: CASSRTRARGNSYEQYF. DNA for the CDR3: TGTGCCAGCAGCCGCACCAGGGCGCGGGGCAATTCCTACGAGCAGTACTTC.

This chain links TRBV12-5 with TRBJ2-1, with 7 bases identical to TRBD2. The germline V gene has CDR1 LGHNT and CDR2 FRNRAP. Trimming took 3 bases from V and 7 from J; bases not matched to a gene: 6. The CDR3 covers 14 residues. Here the CDR3 DNA reads TGTGCTAGTGGTTTTCTCCTAGCGGAAAATGAGCAGTTCTTC. Its protein product is CASGFLLAENEQFF.